This T cell receptor beta chain comes out of a study of blood T cell repertoires in COVID-19. Across the whole study: Some COVID-19 samples were acute and others convalescent; all came from the United States, Italy and Spain.

Germline CDR1 reads MGHDK; CDR2 reads SYGVNS. V dropped 0 bases and J dropped 0 bases, with 15 bases sitting between them. The length of the CDR3 is 18 residues. The data were produced by immunoSEQ multiplex PCR, yet TCRdb's version contains in-frame clones alone and is incomplete. There are about 88,000 clones in the sample; 90% to 95% occur only once, and 1.5% to 2% lies in the top ten. This sequence originates from a man in his sixties with acute or convalescent COVID-19. This chain links TRBV25-1 with TRBJ1-3; no clear D gene. The sequencing sample was made of peripheral blood. The CDR3 DNA sequence: TGTGCCAGCAGTGAATACCCCAATTCAGGCAGCTCTGGAAACACCATATATTTT. Translated: CASSEYPNSGSSGNTIYF. Drawing the rest from reference TRBV25-1 and TRBJ1-3, the complete variable domain is EADIYQTPRYLVIGTGKKITLECSQTMGHDKMYWYQQDPGMELHLIHYSYGVNSTEKGDLSSESTVSRIRTEHFPLTLESARPSHTSQYLCASSEYPNSGSSGNTIYFGEGSWLTVV.